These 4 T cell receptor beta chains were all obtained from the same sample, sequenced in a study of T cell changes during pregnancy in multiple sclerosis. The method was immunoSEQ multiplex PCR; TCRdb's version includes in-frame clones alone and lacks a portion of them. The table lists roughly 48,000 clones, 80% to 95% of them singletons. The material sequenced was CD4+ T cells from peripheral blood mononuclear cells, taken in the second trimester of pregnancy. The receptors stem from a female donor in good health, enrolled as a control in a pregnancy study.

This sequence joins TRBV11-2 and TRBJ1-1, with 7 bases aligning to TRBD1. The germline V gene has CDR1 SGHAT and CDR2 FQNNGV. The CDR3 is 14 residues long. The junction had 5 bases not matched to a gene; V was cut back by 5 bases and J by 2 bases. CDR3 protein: CASSPRTGNTEAFF. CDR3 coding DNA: TGTGCCAGCAGCCCGAGGACAGGCAACACTGAAGCTTTCTTT.

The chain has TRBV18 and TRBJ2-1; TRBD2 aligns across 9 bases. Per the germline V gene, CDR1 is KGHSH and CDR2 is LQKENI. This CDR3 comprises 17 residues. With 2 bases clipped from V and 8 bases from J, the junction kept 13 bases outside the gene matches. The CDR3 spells CASSPLVLAGSGDEQFF. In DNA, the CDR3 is TGTGCCAGCTCACCATTAGTCCTAGCGGGGTCGGGGGATGAGCAGTTCTTC.

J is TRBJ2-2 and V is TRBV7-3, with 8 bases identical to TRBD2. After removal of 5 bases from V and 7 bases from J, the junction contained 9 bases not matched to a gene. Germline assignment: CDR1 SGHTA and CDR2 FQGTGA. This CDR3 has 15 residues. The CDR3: CASSPRGGADGELFF. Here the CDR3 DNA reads TGTGCCAGCAGCCCCCGGGGGGGCGCGGACGGGGAGCTGTTTTTT.

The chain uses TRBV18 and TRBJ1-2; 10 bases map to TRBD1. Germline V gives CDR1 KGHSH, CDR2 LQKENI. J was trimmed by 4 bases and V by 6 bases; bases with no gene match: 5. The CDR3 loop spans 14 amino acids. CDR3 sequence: CASSRGQGSYGYTF. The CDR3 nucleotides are TGTGCCAGCTCCCGGGGACAGGGGTCCTATGGCTACACCTTC.